This TCR beta chain was captured in a study of siplizumab effects on memory and regulatory T cells. Study-level results: Poor capture below about 10^-5 frequency left most alloreactive clones unmapped to unstimulated subsets.

Libraries were prepared by immunoSEQ multiplex PCR; TCRdb keeps only in-frame clonotypes and omits some of them. The sample has 60,000 or so clones; 85% to 95% are singletons. Details on this clone: The antigen is unknown.

The germline gives CDR1 MRHNA, CDR2 SNTAGT. V was trimmed by 3 bases and J by 2 bases, leaving 6 bases between them. There are 13 residues in the CDR3. The chain has TRBV6-4 and TRBJ2-3; D perhaps matches TRBD2 (6 bases). This clonotype originated in a human donor in good health. The sequenced material came from CD8+ T cells sorted from blood. The CDR3 sequence is CASSERDTDTQYF. The CDR3, as DNA: TGTGCCAGCAGTGAGCGGGACACAGATACGCAGTATTTT.